The entry below gives a single T cell receptor beta chain sequence along with its context. What it binds is not known. In TCRdb, the 5' RACE reads were re-called with MiXCR into one record per CDR3 protein. The repertoire consists of 470,000 or so distinct CDR3 sequences, with about 25% occurring once and the leading ten covering 0.85% to 1%. CDR3 size: 15 residues. The germline V gene encodes CDR1 SEHNR and CDR2 FQNEAQ (reference sequence). The V gene lost 4 bases and the J gene lost 6 bases, with 19 bases spanning the gap. The sample originates from a study of CD8 T cells in ankylosing spondylitis. Study results and caveats: A motif in TCR beta, a set of several highly homologous variants, appeared characteristic of ankylosing spondylitis blood.

The sequence was obtained from a male donor with ankylosing spondylitis. The source material was blood, either unsorted or a sorted T cell fraction (not recorded which). The chain combines TRBV7-9 with TRBJ2-7; D perhaps matches TRBD2 (5 bases). CDR3 residues: CASSSSPDFKGEQYF. The DNA of the CDR3 is TGTGCCAGCAGCTCCTCCCCGGACTTCAAGGGCGAGCAGTACTTC.